Given below is one T cell receptor (beta chain) in context. A junction end diverges from the germline sequence, so it may reflect a read error. The CDR3 loop spans 15 amino acids. The germline V gene has CDR1 SGHTA and CDR2 FQGNSA. From RNA transcripts, TCR beta CDR3 regions were amplified. First-round RT-PCR of the TCR CDR3 relied on the HTBI primer set. TCRdb redid the calling of the multiplex PCR reads with MiXCR, one entry per CDR3 protein. The sample lists approximately 490,000 distinct CDR3 sequences, roughly 22% occurring once. The sample belongs to a study of T cells in Graves' hyperthyroidism and ophthalmopathy.

The rearrangement links TRBV7-2 to TRBJ2-3, with a tentative D call TRBD1 (5 bases). The sequence came from an older woman with Graves' ophthalmopathy. The source material was blood. This CDR3 reads CASRKPGSNTGTQYF. CDR3 bases: TGTGCCAGCAGAAAACCGGGTAGCAACACAGGTACGCAGTATTTT.